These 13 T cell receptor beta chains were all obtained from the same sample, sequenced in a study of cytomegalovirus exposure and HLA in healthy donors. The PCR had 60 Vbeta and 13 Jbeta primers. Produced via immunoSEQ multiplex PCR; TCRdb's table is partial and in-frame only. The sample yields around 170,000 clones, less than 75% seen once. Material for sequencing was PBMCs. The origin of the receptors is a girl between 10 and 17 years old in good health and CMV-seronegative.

DNA of the CDR3: TGTGCCAGCAGCTTAATTACTAGCGGGGGGATTAGGGAGACCCAGTACTTC. This gives the protein CASSLITSGGIRETQYF. This chain joins TRBV7-6 and TRBJ2-5, with 12 bases identical to TRBD2. The V gene's germline CDR1 is SGHVS and CDR2 FNYEAQ. After removal of 2 bases from V and 5 bases from J, the junction contained 9 bases not matched to a gene. The CDR3 runs 17 residues. Full variable domain (rest looked up from reference TRBV7-6 and TRBJ2-5): GAGVSQSPRYKVTKRGQDVALRCDPISGHVSLYWYRQALGQGPEFLTYFNYEAQQDKSGLPNDRFSAERPEGSISTLTIQRTEQRDSAMYRCASSLITSGGIRETQYFGPGTRLLVL.

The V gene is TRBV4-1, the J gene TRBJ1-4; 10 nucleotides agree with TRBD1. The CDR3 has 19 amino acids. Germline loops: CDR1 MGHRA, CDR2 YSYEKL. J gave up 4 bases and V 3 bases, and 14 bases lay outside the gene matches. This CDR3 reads CASSQVRQGATMGNEKLFF. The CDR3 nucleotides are TGCGCCAGCAGCCAGGTCCGACAGGGGGCCACCATGGGTAATGAAAAACTGTTTTTT.

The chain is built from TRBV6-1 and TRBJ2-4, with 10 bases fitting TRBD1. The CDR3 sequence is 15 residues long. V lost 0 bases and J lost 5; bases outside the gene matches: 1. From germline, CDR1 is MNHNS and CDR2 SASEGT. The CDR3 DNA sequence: TGTGCCAGCAGTGAAGCGACAGGGGGCCAAAACATTCAGTACTTC. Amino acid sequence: CASSEATGGQNIQYF.

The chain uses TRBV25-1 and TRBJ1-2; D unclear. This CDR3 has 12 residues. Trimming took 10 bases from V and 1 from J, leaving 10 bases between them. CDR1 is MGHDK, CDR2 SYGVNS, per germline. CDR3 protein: CATMGGNYGYTF. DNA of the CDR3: TGTGCCACCATGGGAGGTAACTATGGCTACACCTTC.

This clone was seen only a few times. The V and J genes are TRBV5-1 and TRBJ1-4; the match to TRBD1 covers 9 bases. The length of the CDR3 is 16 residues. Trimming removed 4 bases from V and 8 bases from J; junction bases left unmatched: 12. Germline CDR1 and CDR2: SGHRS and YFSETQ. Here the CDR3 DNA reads TGCGCCAGCAGCGCTGACCCACAGGGGGCGTGGGAAAAACTGTTTTTT. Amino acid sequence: CASSADPQGAWEKLFF.

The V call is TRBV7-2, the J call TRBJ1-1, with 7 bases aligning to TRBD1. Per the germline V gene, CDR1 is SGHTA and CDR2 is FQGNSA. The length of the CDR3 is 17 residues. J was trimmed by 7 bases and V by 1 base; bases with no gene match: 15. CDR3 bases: TGTGCCAGCAGCTTAGAGATGCTTGGACAGGCAGCACGTGAAGCTTTCTTT. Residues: CASSLEMLGQAAREAFF.

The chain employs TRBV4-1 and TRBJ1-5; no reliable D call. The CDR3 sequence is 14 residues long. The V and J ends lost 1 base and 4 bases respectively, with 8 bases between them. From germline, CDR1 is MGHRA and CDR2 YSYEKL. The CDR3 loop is CASSQVAGNQPQHF. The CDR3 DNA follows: TGCGCCAGCAGCCAAGTAGCGGGGAATCAGCCCCAGCATTTT.

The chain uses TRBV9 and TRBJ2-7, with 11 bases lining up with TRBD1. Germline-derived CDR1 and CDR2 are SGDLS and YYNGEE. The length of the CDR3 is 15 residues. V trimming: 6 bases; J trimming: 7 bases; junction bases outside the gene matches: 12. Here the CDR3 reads CASNPDGTGGNEQYF. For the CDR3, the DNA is TGTGCCAGCAACCCTGATGGGACAGGGGGTAATGAGCAGTACTTC.

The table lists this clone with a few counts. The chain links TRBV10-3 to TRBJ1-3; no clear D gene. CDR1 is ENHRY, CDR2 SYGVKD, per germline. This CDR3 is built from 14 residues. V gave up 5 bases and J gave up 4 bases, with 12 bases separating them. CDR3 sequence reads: CAISRVLEGNTIYF. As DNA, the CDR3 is TGTGCCATCAGTCGGGTTCTTGAGGGAAACACCATATATTTT.

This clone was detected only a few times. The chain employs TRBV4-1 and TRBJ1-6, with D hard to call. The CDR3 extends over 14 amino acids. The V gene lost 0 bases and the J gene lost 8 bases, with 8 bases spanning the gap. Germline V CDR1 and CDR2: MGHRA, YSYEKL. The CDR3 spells CASSQDPGDSPLHF. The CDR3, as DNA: TGCGCCAGCAGCCAAGACCCCGGGGATTCACCCCTCCACTTT.

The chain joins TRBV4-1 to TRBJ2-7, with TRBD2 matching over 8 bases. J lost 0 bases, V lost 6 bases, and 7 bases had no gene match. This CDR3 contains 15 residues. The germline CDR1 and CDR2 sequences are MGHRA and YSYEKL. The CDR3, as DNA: TGCGCCAGCAGGGATTTAGCGGGGAGCTCCTACGAGCAGTACTTC. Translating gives CASRDLAGSSYEQYF.

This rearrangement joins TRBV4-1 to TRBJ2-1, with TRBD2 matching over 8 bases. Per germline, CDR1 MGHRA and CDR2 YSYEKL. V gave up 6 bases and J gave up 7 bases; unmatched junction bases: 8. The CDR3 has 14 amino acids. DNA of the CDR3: TGCGCCAGCAGTTACTCGGGGGGGCAGAATGAGCAGTTCTTC. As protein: CASSYSGGQNEQFF.

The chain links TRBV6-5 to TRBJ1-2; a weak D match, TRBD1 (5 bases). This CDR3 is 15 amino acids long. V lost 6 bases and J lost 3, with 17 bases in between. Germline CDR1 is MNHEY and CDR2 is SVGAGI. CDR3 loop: CASRYGGRGHYGYTF. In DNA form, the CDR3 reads TGTGCCAGCAGATATGGGGGGAGAGGACACTATGGCTACACCTTC.